This T cell receptor beta chain was identified in a study of blood T cell repertoires in COVID-19. On the study more broadly: Samples of COVID-19 (acute and convalescent) were obtained from the United States, Italy and Spain.

Using immunoSEQ multiplex PCR, the repertoire was profiled, and TCRdb retains in-frame clones only, with some absent. The repertoire holds 190,000 or so clones, with more than 80% as singletons. The participants were between roughly 18 and 90 years old and came from 24 US areas. Assignment of participants to cohorts was predicated upon participant-reported clinical history. This clone was seen a handful of times. Germline V lookup: CDR1 GTSNPN, CDR2 SVGIG (reference sequence). This CDR3 has 14 amino acids. Between the trimmed V and J ends, which lost 5 bases and 1 base, there was a span of 12 bases. The sequence came from a woman aged 18-29 years who had recovered from COVID-19. Sequenced sample: PBMCs or T cells enriched from blood (not recorded which). J is TRBJ1-5 and V is TRBV30; possibly TRBD1 for D (6 bases). CDR3 amino acids: CAWQSQGSNQPQHF. The CDR3 coding sequence is TGTGCCTGGCAATCACAGGGAAGCAATCAGCCCCAGCATTTT.